This T cell receptor beta chain is drawn from a study of cytomegalovirus exposure and HLA in healthy donors. The germline V gene has CDR1 SGHNT and CDR2 YYREEE (reference sequence). The CDR3 is 16 residues long. Unmatched junction bases numbered 7, after V lost 4 bases and J lost 2 bases. As for this clone: Its antigen is still unknown.

The PCR was carried out with 60 Vbeta primers and 13 Jbeta primers. TCRdb's table, derived via immunoSEQ multiplex PCR, lists solely in-frame clones and lacks some. The sample records roughly 150,000 clones, over 75% being singletons. Findings of the study overall: Other equally common chains were less clonally expanded than HLA-associated TCR beta chains, a later analysis showed. A missense variant in DCLRE1C was later tied to TCR beta V- and J-gene trimming. Later on, an analysis found that several of the most significant clusters appeared to be linked to common viral pathogens, which included parvovirus B19. Confirmation was obtained in vitro that three CMV-associated chains are specific for CMV antigens.

The chain employs TRBV5-4 and TRBJ2-2; 8 positions match TRBD1. This clonotype was sampled from a man aged 50-59 years in good health and CMV-seropositive. The material sequenced was PBMCs. The CDR3 DNA follows: TGTGCCAGCAGCCCTCAGACAGGGGCAAACACCGGGGAGCTGTTTTTT. It encodes CASSPQTGANTGELFF.